The rows below give T cell receptor beta chains drawn from one sample of a study of blood T cell repertoires in COVID-19. Method: immunoSEQ multiplex PCR; TCRdb's copy keeps in-frame clones and lacks some. This sample carries tens of thousands of clones, approximately 87% of them seen once, and the ten largest clones take roughly 4.2%. Sequences were obtained from peripheral blood. Receptors originate from a man between 35 and 55 years old with COVID-19, enrolled during active disease. The CDR3 runs from the conserved cysteine through the conserved F or W. Fields, in order: J gene, D gene, V gene, clone size, CDR3 protein, CDR3 DNA. The D gene is left open where the match is weak. Some rows mark clone size as missing; the rest say once, few, many or name a class of expanded clone.

>TRBJ1-1|TRBD1|TRBV4-1|NA
CASSQPDRGDTEAFF
TGCGCCAGCAGCCAACCAGACAGGGGGGACACTGAAGCTTTCTTT
>TRBJ1-2|NA|TRBV5-1|NA
CASNRENYGYTF
TGCGCCAGCAACAGGGAGAACTATGGCTACACCTTC
>TRBJ1-1|NA|TRBV11-3|NA
CASSTPPLNTEAFF
TGTGCCAGCAGCACTCCTCCCTTGAACACTGAAGCTTTCTTT
>TRBJ1-5|TRBD1|TRBV28|NA
CASRTGGNQPQHF
TGTGCCAGCAGAACAGGGGGCAATCAGCCCCAGCATTTT
>TRBJ2-1|NA|TRBV5-6|NA
CASTTTPSSYNEQFF
TGTGCCAGCACCACCACCCCGAGCTCCTACAATGAGCAGTTCTTC
>TRBJ1-3|TRBD1|TRBV6-5|NA
CASTGAGNTIYF
TGTGCCAGTACAGGGGCGGGAAACACCATATATTTT
>TRBJ1-2|NA|TRBV24-1|NA
CATSDFSANYGYTF
TGTGCCACCAGTGATTTTTCAGCTAACTATGGCTACACCTTC
>TRBJ1-2|NA|TRBV14|NA
CASSPGNLYGYTF
TGTGCCAGCAGCCCCGGGAACCTCTATGGCTACACCTTC
>TRBJ1-2|NA|TRBV30|NA
CAWSVGTSYGYTF
TGTGCCTGGAGTGTTGGCACTAGCTATGGCTACACCTTC
>TRBJ2-1|NA|TRBV5-1|NA
CASSPPGVGGPQPYNEQFF
TGCGCCAGCAGCCCCCCGGGGGTGGGGGGGCCACAACCCTACAATGAGCAGTTCTTC
>TRBJ2-5|NA|TRBV30|NA
CAWTGTLQETQYF
TGTGCCTGGACCGGGACTCTGCAAGAGACCCAGTACTTC
>TRBJ2-3|TRBD2|TRBV28|NA
CASNRAGSTDTQYF
TGTGCCAGCAACCGAGCGGGGAGCACAGATACGCAGTATTTT
>TRBJ2-5|NA|TRBV3-1/TRBV3-2|NA
CASSPHIGFRGETQYF
TGTGCCAGCAGCCCTCACATCGGGTTTAGGGGAGAGACCCAGTACTTC
>TRBJ1-1|TRBD1|TRBV2|few
CASRLGTGGVEAFF
TGTGCCAGCAGGTTGGGGACAGGAGGCGTTGAAGCTTTCTTT
>TRBJ2-3|TRBD2|TRBV28|NA
CASSVSPGLGSLTDTQYF
TGTGCCAGCAGTGTATCTCCGGGACTAGGGAGTCTCACAGATACGCAGTATTTT
>TRBJ2-7|TRBD1|TRBV6-5|NA
CASSYGQGIGYEQYF
TGTGCCAGCAGTTACGGACAGGGGATAGGATACGAGCAGTACTTC
>TRBJ1-5|TRBD1|TRBV28|once
CASRDRPNQPQHF
TGTGCCAGCCGGGACAGACCAAATCAGCCCCAGCATTTT
>TRBJ1-2|TRBD1|TRBV7-9|NA
CASSYRGQNNLYGYTF
TGTGCCAGCAGCTACAGGGGACAGAACAACCTTTATGGCTACACCTTC
>TRBJ2-7|TRBD2|TRBV6-2/TRBV6-3|few
CASSYSMGLAGVRTYEQYF
TGTGCCAGCAGTTACTCGATGGGACTAGCGGGAGTCCGAACCTACGAGCAGTACTTC
>TRBJ1-1|TRBD1|TRBV3-1/TRBV3-2|NA
CASSQGTGDLGTEAFF
TGTGCCAGCAGCCAGGGGACAGGGGATTTGGGCACTGAAGCTTTCTTT
>TRBJ1-4|NA|TRBV28|NA
CASSEASNEKLFF
TGTGCCAGCAGCGAGGCCAGTAATGAAAAACTGTTTTTT
>TRBJ1-4|TRBD1|TRBV7-9|NA
CASSSIIQGIANEKLFF
TGTGCCAGCAGCTCAATCATACAGGGGATCGCTAATGAAAAACTGTTTTTT
>TRBJ1-1|NA|TRBV9|NA
CASSPDRVNTEAFF
TGTGCCAGCAGCCCCGACAGAGTGAACACTGAAGCTTTCTTT
>TRBJ1-3|NA|TRBV10-3|NA
CAISSARGENTIYF
TGTGCCATCAGCTCCGCGCGGGGCGAAAACACCATATATTTT
>TRBJ2-7|TRBD1|TRBV7-2|once
CASSSTGGVYEQYF
TGTGCCAGCAGCTCGACAGGGGGGGTCTACGAGCAGTACTTC
>TRBJ1-2|NA|TRBV6-2/TRBV6-3|NA
CASSSLTENYGYTF
TGTGCCAGTAGCAGTTTGACAGAGAACTATGGCTACACCTTC
>TRBJ2-3|NA|TRBV4-1|NA
CASSQGLFYRVADTQYF
TGCGCCAGCAGCCAAGGCCTCTTTTACAGGGTCGCAGATACGCAGTATTTT
>TRBJ2-1|TRBD1|TRBV9|NA
CASSVAGQAIDNEQFF
TGTGCCAGCAGCGTAGCTGGACAGGCAATCGACAATGAGCAGTTCTTC
>TRBJ2-1|NA|TRBV24-1|NA
CATSDARGAYNEQFF
TGTGCCACCAGTGACGCCAGGGGGGCCTACAATGAGCAGTTCTTC
>TRBJ2-6|TRBD1|TRBV19|once
CASSLTGGSGANVLTF
TGTGCCAGTAGTTTAACAGGGGGCTCTGGGGCCAACGTCCTGACTTTC
>TRBJ1-2|NA|TRBV7-2|NA
CASREGQYGYTF
TGTGCCAGCAGGGAAGGACAGTATGGCTACACCTTC
>TRBJ2-5|TRBD1|TRBV5-5|once
CASSVEGTVQETQYF
TGTGCCAGCAGCGTCGAGGGGACAGTACAAGAGACCCAGTACTTC
>TRBJ2-1|TRBD2|TRBV5-1|NA
CASSLVPGGEQFF
TGCGCCAGCAGCTTGGTACCGGGAGGTGAGCAGTTCTTC
>TRBJ1-5|NA|TRBV19|NA
CASSILARANQPQHF
TGTGCCAGTAGTATATTGGCCAGGGCAAATCAGCCCCAGCATTTT
>TRBJ1-2|NA|TRBV4-1|NA
CASSQVRFYGYTF
TGCGCCAGCAGCCAAGTCCGGTTCTATGGCTACACCTTC
>TRBJ1-1|TRBD1|TRBV3-1/TRBV3-2|NA
CASSQADRGRGAEAFF
TGTGCCAGCAGCCAGGCTGACAGGGGGCGTGGAGCTGAAGCTTTCTTT
>TRBJ2-3|NA|TRBV9|NA
CASSSGGATDTQYF
TGTGCCAGCAGCTCCGGCGGGGCCACAGATACGCAGTATTTT
>TRBJ1-2|NA|TRBV12-5|NA
CASEANYGYTF
TGTGCTAGTGAAGCCAACTATGGCTACACCTTC
>TRBJ2-7|NA|TRBV6-1|once
CASSDSGHPYEQYF
TGTGCCAGCAGTGATTCGGGACACCCCTACGAGCAGTACTTC
>TRBJ2-3|NA|TRBV11-2|NA
CASSTPPGGEESDTQYF
TGTGCCAGCAGCACCCCCCCCGGCGGGGAGGAATCAGATACGCAGTATTTT
>TRBJ2-3|TRBD1|TRBV14|once
CASSQVAGQGMDTQYF
TGTGCCAGCAGCCAAGTTGCGGGACAGGGGATGGATACGCAGTATTTT
>TRBJ2-7|TRBD1|TRBV11-3|NA
CASSLSTGAHEQYF
TGTGCCAGCAGCCTAAGTACAGGGGCCCACGAGCAGTACTTC
>TRBJ2-7|NA|TRBV28|NA
CASRQGYEQYF
TGTGCCAGCAGACAGGGCTACGAGCAGTACTTC
>TRBJ1-2|TRBD1|TRBV2|NA
CASNTGTGAGYGYTF
TGTGCCAGCAACACCGGGACAGGGGCCGGCTATGGCTACACCTTC
>TRBJ1-4|TRBD1|TRBV6-5|NA
CASSYSPDRGGEKLFF
TGTGCCAGCAGTTACTCGCCCGACAGGGGCGGAGAAAAACTGTTTTTT
>TRBJ2-1|NA|TRBV6-6|NA
CASSSRDTFSYNEQFF
TGTGCCAGCAGTTCACGAGACACCTTCTCCTACAATGAGCAGTTCTTC
>TRBJ1-2|NA|TRBV10-3|NA
CAPTAGGGYGYTF
TGTGCCCCAACCGCCGGGGGGGGCTATGGCTACACCTTC
>TRBJ1-3|NA|TRBV14|NA
CASSQDPPSSGNTIYF
TGTGCCAGCAGCCAAGATCCCCCCAGCTCTGGAAACACCATATATTTT
>TRBJ2-7|NA|TRBV4-1|NA
CASSQEENAYEQYF
TGCGCCAGCAGCCAGGAGGAAAACGCCTACGAGCAGTACTTC
>TRBJ1-5|NA|TRBV19|NA
CASSSTAPGPQHF
TGTGCCAGTAGTTCGACAGCTCCAGGGCCCCAGCATTTT
>TRBJ2-3|TRBD2|TRBV11-2|once
CASSSNIAGRADTQYF
TGTGCCAGCAGCTCTAATATAGCGGGGCGAGCAGATACGCAGTATTTT
>TRBJ2-1|TRBD2|TRBV10-3|NA
CAISESLAGGPSGEQFF
TGTGCCATCAGTGAGTCTTTAGCGGGAGGGCCCTCGGGTGAGCAGTTCTTC
>TRBJ1-2|TRBD1|TRBV5-1|few
CASSIQGNYGYTF
TGCGCCAGCAGCATACAGGGGAACTATGGCTACACCTTC